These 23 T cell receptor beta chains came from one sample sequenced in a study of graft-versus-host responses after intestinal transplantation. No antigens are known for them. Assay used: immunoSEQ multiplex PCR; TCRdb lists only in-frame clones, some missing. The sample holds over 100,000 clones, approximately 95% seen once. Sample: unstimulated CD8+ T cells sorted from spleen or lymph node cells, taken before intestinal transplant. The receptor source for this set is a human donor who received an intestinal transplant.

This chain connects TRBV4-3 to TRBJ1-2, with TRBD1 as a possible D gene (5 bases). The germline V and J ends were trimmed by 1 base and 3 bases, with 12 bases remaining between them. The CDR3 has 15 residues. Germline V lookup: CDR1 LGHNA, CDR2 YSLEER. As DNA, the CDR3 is TGCGCCAGCAGCCAAGGGGTAGGGACGGACTATGGCTACACCTTC. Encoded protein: CASSQGVGTDYGYTF.

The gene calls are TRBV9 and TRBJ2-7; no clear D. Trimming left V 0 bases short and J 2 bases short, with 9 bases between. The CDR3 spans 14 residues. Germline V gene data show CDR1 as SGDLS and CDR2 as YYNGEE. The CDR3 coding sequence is TGTGCCAGCAGCGTAGATTCCCGAACCTACGAGCAGTACTTC. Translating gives CASSVDSRTYEQYF.

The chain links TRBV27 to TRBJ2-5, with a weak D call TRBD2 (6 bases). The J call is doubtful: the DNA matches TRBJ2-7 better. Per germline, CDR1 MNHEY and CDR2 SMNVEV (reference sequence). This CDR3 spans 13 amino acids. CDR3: CASSLGTSYEQYF. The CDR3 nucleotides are TGTGCCAGCAGCCTAGGGACTTCCTACGAGCAGTACTTC.

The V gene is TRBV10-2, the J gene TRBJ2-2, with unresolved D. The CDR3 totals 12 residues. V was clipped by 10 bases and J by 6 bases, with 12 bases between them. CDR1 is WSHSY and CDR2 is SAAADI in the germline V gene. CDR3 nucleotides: TGCGCCACTCTCCTCCATCCCGGGGAGCTGTTTTTT. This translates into CATLLHPGELFF.

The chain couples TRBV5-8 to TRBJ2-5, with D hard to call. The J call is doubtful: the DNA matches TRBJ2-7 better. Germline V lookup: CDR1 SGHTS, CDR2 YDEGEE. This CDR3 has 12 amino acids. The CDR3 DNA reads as TGTGCCAGCAGCTTCGCCGCCTACGAGCAGTACTTC. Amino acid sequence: CASSFAAYEQYF.

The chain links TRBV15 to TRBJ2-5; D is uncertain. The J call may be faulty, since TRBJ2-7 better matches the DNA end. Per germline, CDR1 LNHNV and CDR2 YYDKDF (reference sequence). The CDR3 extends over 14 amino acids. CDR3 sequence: CATSRGSYSYEQYF. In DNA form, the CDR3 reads TGTGCCACCAGCAGAGGTAGTTACTCCTACGAGCAGTACTTC.

The CDR3 loop is CASSTKLSSYEQYF. In DNA form, the CDR3 reads TGCGCCAGCAGCACCAAGCTGTCCTCATACGAGCAGTACTTC. This rearrangement joins TRBV5-1 to TRBJ2-7; the D is unclear. The germline V and J ends were trimmed by 4 bases and 4 bases, with 15 bases remaining between them. Germline CDR1 and CDR2: SGHRS and YFSETQ. The CDR3 covers 14 residues.

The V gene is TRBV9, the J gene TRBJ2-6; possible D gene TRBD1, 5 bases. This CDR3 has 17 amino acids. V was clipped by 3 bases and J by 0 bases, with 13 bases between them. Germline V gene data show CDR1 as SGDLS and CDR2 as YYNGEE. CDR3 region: CASSEWTSHSGANVLTF. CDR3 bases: TGTGCCAGCAGCGAGTGGACATCTCACTCTGGGGCCAACGTCCTGACTTTC.

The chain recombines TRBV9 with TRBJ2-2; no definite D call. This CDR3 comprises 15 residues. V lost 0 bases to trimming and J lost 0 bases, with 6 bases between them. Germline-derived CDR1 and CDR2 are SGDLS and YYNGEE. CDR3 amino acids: CASSVEDPNTGELFF. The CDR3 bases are TGTGCCAGCAGCGTAGAGGACCCGAACACCGGGGAGCTGTTTTTT. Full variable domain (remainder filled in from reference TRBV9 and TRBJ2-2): DSGVTQTPKHLITATGQRVTLRCSPRSGDLSVYWYQQSLDQGLQFLIQYYNGEERAKGNILERFSAQQFPDLHSELNLSSLELGDSALYFCASSVEDPNTGELFFGEGSRLTVL.

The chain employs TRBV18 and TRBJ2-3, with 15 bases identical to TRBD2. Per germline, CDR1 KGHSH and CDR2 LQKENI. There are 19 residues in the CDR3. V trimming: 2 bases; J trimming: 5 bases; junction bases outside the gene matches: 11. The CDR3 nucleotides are TGTGCCAGCTCACCAGTTCTTGGACTAGCGGGAGGGTCGAAAGATACGCAGTATTTT. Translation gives CASSPVLGLAGGSKDTQYF.

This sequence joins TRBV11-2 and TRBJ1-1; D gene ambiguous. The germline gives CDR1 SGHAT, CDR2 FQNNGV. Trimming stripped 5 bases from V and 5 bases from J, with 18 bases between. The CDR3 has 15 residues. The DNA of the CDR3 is TGTGCCAGCAGCCCCTTCCAGTTTATGGGAACTGAAGCTTTCTTT. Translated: CASSPFQFMGTEAFF.

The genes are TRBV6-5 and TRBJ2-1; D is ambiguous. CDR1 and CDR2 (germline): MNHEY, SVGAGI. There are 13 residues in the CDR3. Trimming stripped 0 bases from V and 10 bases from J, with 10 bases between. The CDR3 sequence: CASSYSNVREQFF. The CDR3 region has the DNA TGTGCCAGCAGTTACTCGAATGTACGCGAGCAGTTCTTC.

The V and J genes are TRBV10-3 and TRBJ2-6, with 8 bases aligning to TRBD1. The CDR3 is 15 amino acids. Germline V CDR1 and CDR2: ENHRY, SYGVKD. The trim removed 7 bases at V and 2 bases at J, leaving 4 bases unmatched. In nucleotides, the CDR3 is TGTGCCATCACCCCAGGGGGCGCTGGGGCCAACGTCCTGACTTTC. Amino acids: CAITPGGAGANVLTF.

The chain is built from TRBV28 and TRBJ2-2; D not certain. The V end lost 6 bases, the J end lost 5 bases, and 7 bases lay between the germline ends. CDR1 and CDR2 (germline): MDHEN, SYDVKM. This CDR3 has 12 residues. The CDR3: CASSSETGELFF. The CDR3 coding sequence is TGTGCCAGCAGCAGCGAAACCGGGGAGCTGTTTTTT.

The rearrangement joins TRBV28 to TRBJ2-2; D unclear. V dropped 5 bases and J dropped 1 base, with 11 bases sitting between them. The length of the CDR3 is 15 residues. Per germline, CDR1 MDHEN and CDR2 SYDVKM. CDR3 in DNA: TGTGCCAGCAGTCCTACCTGGGGGAACACCGGGGAGCTGTTTTTT. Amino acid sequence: CASSPTWGNTGELFF.

This CDR3 reads CASSLAFTTSGSTDTQYF. CDR3 coding DNA: TGTGCCAGCAGCTTGGCCTTTACAACTAGCGGGAGTACAGATACGCAGTATTTT. V and J are TRBV5-8 and TRBJ2-3; 11 bases fit TRBD2. V trimming: 0 bases; J trimming: 3 bases; junction bases outside the gene matches: 9. This CDR3 has 18 amino acids. The germline gives CDR1 SGHTS, CDR2 YDEGEE. The full variable domain, completed using reference TRBV5-8 and TRBJ2-3, is EAGVTQSPTHLIKTRGQQATLRCSPISGHTSVYWYQQALGLGLQFLLWYDEGEERNRGNFPPRFSGRQFPNYSSELNVNALELEDSALYLCASSLAFTTSGSTDTQYFGPGTRLTVL.

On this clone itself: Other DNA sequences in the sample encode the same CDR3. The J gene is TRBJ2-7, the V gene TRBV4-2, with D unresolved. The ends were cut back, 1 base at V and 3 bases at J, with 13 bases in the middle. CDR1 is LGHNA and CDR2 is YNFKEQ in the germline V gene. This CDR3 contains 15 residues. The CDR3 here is CASSQVVAINYEQYF. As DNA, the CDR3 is TGTGCCAGCAGCCAAGTAGTGGCTATTAACTACGAGCAGTACTTC.

The CDR3 spells CASSPLLEGSYEQYF. The CDR3 coding sequence is TGTGCCAGCAGCCCCCTGTTAGAGGGGTCCTACGAGCAGTACTTC. This chain links TRBV28 with TRBJ2-7; D is possibly TRBD1 or TRBD2 (5 bases each). V was pared by 6 bases and J by 1 base, with 16 bases between. Germline-derived CDR1 and CDR2 are MDHEN and SYDVKM. CDR3 length: 15 residues.

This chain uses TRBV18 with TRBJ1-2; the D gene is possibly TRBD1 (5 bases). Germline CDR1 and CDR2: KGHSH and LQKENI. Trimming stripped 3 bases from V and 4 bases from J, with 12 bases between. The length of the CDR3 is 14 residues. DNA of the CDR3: TGTGCCAGCTCACCGGGGGGGGTGGCCTATGGCTACACCTTC. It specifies CASSPGGVAYGYTF.

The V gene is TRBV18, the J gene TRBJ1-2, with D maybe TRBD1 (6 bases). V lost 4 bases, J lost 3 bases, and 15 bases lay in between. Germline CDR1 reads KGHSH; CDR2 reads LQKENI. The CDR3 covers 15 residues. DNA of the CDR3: TGTGCCAGCTCACGAAGGAACAGGGTTGACTATGGCTACACCTTC. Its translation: CASSRRNRVDYGYTF.

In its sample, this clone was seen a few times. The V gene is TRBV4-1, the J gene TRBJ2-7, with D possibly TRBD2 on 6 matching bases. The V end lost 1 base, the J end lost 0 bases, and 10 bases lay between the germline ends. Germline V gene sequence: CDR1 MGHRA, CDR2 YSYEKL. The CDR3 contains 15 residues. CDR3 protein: CASSQGLAASYEQYF. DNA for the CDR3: TGCGCCAGCAGCCAAGGGTTAGCGGCCTCCTACGAGCAGTACTTC.

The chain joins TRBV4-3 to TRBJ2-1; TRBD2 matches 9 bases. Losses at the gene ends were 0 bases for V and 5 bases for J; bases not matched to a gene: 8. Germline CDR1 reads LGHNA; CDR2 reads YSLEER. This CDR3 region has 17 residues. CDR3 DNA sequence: TGCGCCAGCAGCCAAGATACAATGCTAGCGGGGAACAATGAGCAGTTCTTC. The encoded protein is CASSQDTMLAGNNEQFF.

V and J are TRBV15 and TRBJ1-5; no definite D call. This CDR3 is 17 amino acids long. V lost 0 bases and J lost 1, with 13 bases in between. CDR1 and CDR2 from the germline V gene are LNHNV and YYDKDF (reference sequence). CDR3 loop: CATSRDLWVGSNQPQHF. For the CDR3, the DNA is TGTGCCACCAGCAGAGATCTCTGGGTGGGGAGCAATCAGCCCCAGCATTTT. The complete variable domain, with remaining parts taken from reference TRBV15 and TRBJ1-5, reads DAMVIQNPRYQVTQFGKPVTLSCSQTLNHNVMYWYQQKSSQAPKLLFHYYDKDFNNEADTPDNFQSRRPNTSFCFLDIRSPGLGDTAMYLCATSRDLWVGSNQPQHFGDGTRLSIL.